Presented here are 28 T cell receptor beta chains from one specimen sequenced in a study of shared clonotypes between healthy human individuals. TCRdb's table, derived via immunoSEQ multiplex PCR, lists solely in-frame clones and lacks some. The sample records about 1.5 million clones, about 98% being singletons. The material sequenced was naive CD4+ T cells sorted from blood. The subset denotes: CD45RA+ positively selected. These receptors were taken from a man in his thirties or forties in good health.

For this clone: The sample has other DNA sequences that encode this CDR3 too. The chain joins TRBV5-1 to TRBJ2-5; no clear D gene. CDR1 and CDR2 from the germline V gene are SGHRS and YFSETQ. The V end lost 0 bases, the J end lost 2 bases, and 8 bases lay between the germline ends. The CDR3 loop spans 14 amino acids. Here the CDR3 DNA reads TGCGCCAGCAGCTTGGGGACGAGACAAGAGACCCAGTACTTC. Translating it yields CASSLGTRQETQYF.

The J gene is TRBJ2-1, the V gene TRBV14; tentatively, D is TRBD1 (6 bases). The CDR3 runs to 19 residues. V was shortened by 2 bases and J by 2 bases, with 22 bases between the two germline ends. The germline gives CDR1 SGHDN, CDR2 FVKESK. The CDR3 region is CASSQRSAVDSWAYNEQFF. CDR3 coding DNA: TGTGCCAGCAGCCAAAGATCCGCAGTGGACAGCTGGGCCTACAATGAGCAGTTCTTC.

On this clone: Other DNA sequences in the same sample also yield this CDR3. The chain couples TRBV28 to TRBJ2-2, with D hard to call. The V end lost 7 bases, the J end lost 1 base, and 4 bases lay between the germline ends. Per the germline V gene, CDR1 is MDHEN and CDR2 is SYDVKM. This CDR3 region has 12 residues. The CDR3 DNA reads TGTGCCAGCAACCTGAACACCGGGGAGCTGTTTTTT. It yields the protein CASNLNTGELFF. Full variable domain (rest looked up from reference TRBV28 and TRBJ2-2): DVKVTQSSRYLVKRTGEKVFLECVQDMDHENMFWYRQDPGLGLRLIYFSYDVKMKEKGDIPEGYSVSREKKERFSLILESASTNQTSMYLCASNLNTGELFFGEGSRLTVL.

About this clone: The junction and the germline gene differ at one end; a read error may be behind it. The chain carries TRBV6-6 and TRBJ2-1; 8 positions agree with TRBD1. The CDR3 consists of 13 residues. Germline V gene data show CDR1 as MNHNY and CDR2 as SVGAGI (reference sequence). CDR3 sequence: CASSYTITGGNVF. The CDR3 nucleotides read TGTGCCAGCAGTTACACAATTACAGGGGGTAATGTCTTC.

The genes are TRBV10-2 and TRBJ1-1; the D is unclear. The V and J ends lost 6 bases and 0 bases respectively, with 2 bases between them. The CDR3 length is 11 residues. Germline lookup yields CDR1 WSHSY and CDR2 SAAADI. Here the CDR3 DNA reads TGCGCCAGCAGCATGAACACTGAAGCTTTCTTT. Amino acids: CASSMNTEAFF.

This chain uses TRBV7-8 with TRBJ2-3; D tentatively fits TRBD1 or TRBD2 (5 bases each). In germline, CDR1 is SGHVS, CDR2 FQNEAQ. This CDR3 has 15 amino acids. V was cut by 1 base and J by 1 base, with 9 bases left in between. This CDR3 is CASSLDMGGTDTQYF. For the CDR3, the DNA is TGTGCCAGCAGCTTAGATATGGGGGGCACAGATACGCAGTATTTT. Full variable domain (outside the CDR3, taken from reference TRBV7-8 and TRBJ2-3): GAGVSQSPRYKVAKRGQDVALRCDPISGHVSLFWYQQALGQGPEFLTYFQNEAQLDKSGLPSDRFFAERPEGSVSTLKIQRTQQEDSAVYLCASSLDMGGTDTQYFGPGTRLTVL.

Comment on this clone: The sample holds other DNA sequences that translate to the same CDR3. CDR3 protein: CASSRDRNYEQYF. For the CDR3, the DNA is TGTGCCAGCAGTAGGGACAGAAACTACGAGCAGTACTTC. V is TRBV7-2 and J is TRBJ2-7, with 7 positions matching TRBD1. CDR1 and CDR2 from the germline V gene are SGHTA and FQGNSA. The CDR3 is made up of 13 amino acids. V lost 6 bases, J lost 3 bases, and 5 bases stayed unmatched.

This rearrangement joins TRBV6-1 to TRBJ2-7; D is uncertain. The germline V gene encodes CDR1 MNHNS and CDR2 SASEGT. The V end was cut by 0 bases, the J end by 0 bases, with 15 bases between. The CDR3 covers 17 residues. CDR3: CASSEARSWTSSYEQYF. CDR3 coding DNA: TGTGCCAGCAGTGAAGCAAGATCCTGGACGAGCTCCTACGAGCAGTACTTC.

This chain joins TRBV6-6 and TRBJ2-5; 10 positions match TRBD1. This CDR3 has 15 amino acids. With 6 bases clipped from V and 6 bases from J, the junction kept 10 bases outside the gene matches. Germline lookup yields CDR1 MNHNY and CDR2 SVGAGI (reference sequence). The CDR3, as DNA: TGTGCCAGCAGGATGGGACAGGGGAATCGGAAGACCCAGTACTTC. The encoded protein is CASRMGQGNRKTQYF.

This chain uses TRBV5-1 with TRBJ2-1; 7 bases are a match to TRBD2. V lost 0 bases and J lost 5; bases outside the gene matches: 11. CDR1 SGHRS and CDR2 YFSETQ come from the germline V gene. The CDR3 spans 17 residues. This chain's CDR3 is CASSLENLAGLNNEQFF. The CDR3 DNA follows: TGCGCCAGCAGCTTGGAGAACTTAGCGGGTTTGAACAATGAGCAGTTCTTC.

In DNA, the CDR3 is TGTGCCAGCAGCCCACTTCAAGAGACCCAGTACTTC. It codes for CASSPLQETQYF. The chain couples TRBV7-9 to TRBJ2-5; D call uncertain. CDR3 length: 12 amino acids. Germline-derived CDR1 and CDR2 are SEHNR and FQNEAQ (reference sequence). The V end lost 5 bases, the J end lost 2 bases, and 6 bases lay between the germline ends.

The chain joins TRBV7-2 to TRBJ2-7, with TRBD2 identical over 13 bases. The CDR3 runs to 15 residues. Trimming removed 2 bases from V and 6 bases from J; junction bases left unmatched: 4. CDR1 and CDR2 from the germline V gene are SGHTA and FQGNSA. The CDR3 nucleotides are TGTGCCAGCAGCTTATTGGGACTAGCGGGACGCGAGCAGTACTTC. Its protein is CASSLLGLAGREQYF.

This sequence joins TRBV29-1 and TRBJ1-4; 8 nucleotides agree with TRBD1. Germline V CDR1 and CDR2: SQVTM, ANQGSEA. Trimming cost V 6 bases and J 2 bases; bases outside gene matches: 2. CDR3 length equals 13 residues. CDR3 in amino acids: CSVTGVTNEKLFF. The CDR3 nucleotides read TGCAGCGTGACAGGGGTTACTAATGAAAAACTGTTTTTT.

The genes are TRBV19 and TRBJ2-3; TRBD2 matches at 9 bases. The V gene end was trimmed by 7 bases and the J gene end by 6 bases; junction bases not matched to a gene: 8. The CDR3 is 14 amino acids. Per the germline V gene, CDR1 is LNHDA and CDR2 is SQIVND (reference sequence). The DNA of the CDR3 is TGTGCCAGTACCCACGGCGGGAGGGGTGATACGCAGTATTTT. This translates into CASTHGGRGDTQYF.

This rearrangement joins TRBV5-1 to TRBJ2-3; D unclear. Germline values: CDR1 SGHRS, CDR2 YFSETQ. The CDR3 loop spans 14 amino acids. Trimming cost V 0 bases and J 5 bases, with 10 bases left between them. The CDR3 loop reads CASSLVGLGDTQYF. CDR3 sequence (DNA): TGCGCCAGCAGCTTGGTGGGGTTAGGAGATACGCAGTATTTT.

This clone appeared a single time. The chain couples TRBV27 to TRBJ2-7, with D possibly matching TRBD1 (6 bases). The V end lost 5 bases, the J end lost 6 bases, and 20 bases lay between the germline ends. Per germline, CDR1 MNHEY and CDR2 SMNVEV (reference sequence). The CDR3 contains 15 residues. CDR3 in amino acids: CASSPYGLTGREQYF. The DNA for the CDR3 is TGTGCCAGCAGTCCCTACGGCTTAACAGGGCGCGAGCAGTACTTC.

This clone was detected only a few times. This chain connects TRBV4-1 to TRBJ2-3, with D uncertain. V dropped 1 base and J dropped 2 bases, with 13 bases sitting between them. Germline-derived CDR1 and CDR2 are MGHRA and YSYEKL. CDR3 length: 16 residues. The CDR3 here is CASSQVDLGFTDTQYF. The CDR3, as DNA: TGCGCCAGCAGCCAAGTGGATCTGGGGTTCACAGATACGCAGTATTTT.

This clone turned up a few times. CDR3 residues: CASSDPDGIEAFF. The CDR3 nucleotides read TGCGCCAGCAGTGACCCGGACGGGATTGAAGCTTTCTTT. The V and J genes are TRBV5-1 and TRBJ1-1; D is uncertain. The CDR3 is made up of 13 amino acids. With 5 bases removed from V and 7 bases from J, the gap between germline ends came to 15 bases. From germline, CDR1 is SGHRS and CDR2 YFSETQ.

The CDR3 region is CASSILGGMNTGELFF. The CDR3 nucleotides are TGTGCCAGTAGTATTTTGGGGGGAATGAACACCGGGGAGCTGTTTTTT. V usage is TRBV19 and J usage is TRBJ2-2; a weak D match, TRBD2 (6 bases). Trimming took off 3 bases at V and 1 base at J, with 12 bases between the two ends. Looked up from germline, CDR1 is LNHDA and CDR2 is SQIVND (reference sequence). This CDR3 spans 16 amino acids. Together with reference TRBV19 and TRBJ2-2, the CDR3 gives the full variable domain: DGGITQSPKYLFRKEGQNVTLSCEQNLNHDAMYWYRQDPGQGLRLIYYSQIVNDFQKGDIAEGYSVSREKKESFPLTVTSAQKNPTAFYLCASSILGGMNTGELFFGEGSRLTVL.

This chain uses TRBV7-9 with TRBJ2-7; D tentatively fits TRBD1 or TRBD2 (5 bases each). The CDR3 sequence is 13 residues long. The V gene lost 4 bases and the J gene lost 4 bases, with 11 bases spanning the gap. The germline V gene has CDR1 SEHNR and CDR2 FQNEAQ (reference sequence). The CDR3 DNA reads as TGTGCCAGCAGCTCCCGGGGCCGTTACGAGCAGTACTTC. The encoded protein is CASSSRGRYEQYF.

The V and J genes are TRBV5-1 and TRBJ1-4, with D possibly matching TRBD1 (5 bases). The V gene's germline CDR1 is SGHRS and CDR2 YFSETQ. V was shortened by 0 bases and J by 8 bases, with 11 bases between the two germline ends. The CDR3 extends over 14 amino acids. In nucleotides, the CDR3 is TGCGCCAGCAGCTTGGAGAGAGGGGAGGAAAAACTGTTTTTT. It encodes CASSLERGEEKLFF.

This sequence joins TRBV7-9 and TRBJ1-1; no clear D. CDR3 length: 14 residues. The germline V gene has CDR1 SEHNR and CDR2 FQNEAQ (reference sequence). V was clipped by 2 bases and J by 4 bases, with 11 bases between them. CDR3 coding DNA: TGTGCCAGCAGCTTATACGCAGCGGGCACTGAAGCTTTCTTT. Its protein is CASSLYAAGTEAFF.

The J gene is TRBJ2-1, the V gene TRBV29-1, with 15 positions matching TRBD2. Germline values: CDR1 SQVTM, CDR2 ANQGSEA. The CDR3 covers 15 residues. The ends lost 7 bases at V and 7 bases at J; junction bases unmatched: 8. This CDR3 is CSATMGLAGGNEQFF. The CDR3 DNA follows: TGCAGCGCAACTATGGGACTAGCGGGAGGAAATGAGCAGTTCTTC.

The chain has TRBV28 and TRBJ1-2; D is perhaps TRBD1 (6 bases). The CDR3 spans 13 residues. With 5 bases removed from V and 8 bases from J, the gap between germline ends came to 15 bases. Looked up from germline, CDR1 is MDHEN and CDR2 is SYDVKM. The CDR3 loop reads CASSPDSNRGYTF. CDR3 nucleotide sequence: TGTGCCAGCAGTCCGGACAGTAATCGCGGCTACACCTTC.

This rearrangement joins TRBV6-5 to TRBJ2-7; 9 nucleotides align to TRBD1. This CDR3 comprises 14 residues. Per the germline V gene, CDR1 is MNHEY and CDR2 is SVGAGI. The ends lost 10 bases at V and 0 bases at J; junction bases unmatched: 7. CDR3 sequence reads: CATKPTGGSYEQYF. The CDR3 DNA is TGTGCCACCAAACCGACAGGGGGCTCCTACGAGCAGTACTTC.

The V and J genes are TRBV5-6 and TRBJ2-1; D gene uncertain. CDR3 length equals 16 residues. Trimming removed 3 bases at V and 0 bases at J, with 13 bases between. Germline CDR1 SGHDT, CDR2 YYEEEE. CDR3 in amino acids: CASSSETRSSYNEQFF. CDR3 in DNA: TGTGCCAGCAGCTCGGAGACAAGGAGCTCCTACAATGAGCAGTTCTTC.

In its sample, this clone was seen once. The rearrangement links TRBV10-2 to TRBJ2-7; TRBD2 aligns across 8 bases. Losses at the gene ends were 10 bases for V and 3 bases for J; bases not matched to a gene: 5. CDR1 WSHSY and CDR2 SAAADI come from the germline V gene. This CDR3 has 12 residues. CDR3 region: CATSGRDYEQYF. The CDR3 DNA is TGCGCCACCTCCGGGAGGGACTACGAGCAGTACTTC.

This rearrangement joins TRBV5-4 to TRBJ2-2; 8 bases are shared with TRBD2. The CDR3 contains 14 residues. With 2 bases clipped from V and 4 bases from J, the junction kept 1 base outside the gene matches. CDR1 SGHNT and CDR2 YYREEE come from the germline V gene (reference sequence). CDR3 bases: TGTGCCAGCAGCTTTGGACTAGCCACCGGGGAGCTGTTTTTT. Translation gives CASSFGLATGELFF.